These 26 T cell receptor beta chains originate from one sample sequenced in a study of blood T cell repertoires in COVID-19. Sequencing was performed with immunoSEQ multiplex PCR; in TCRdb, only in-frame clones are kept and a portion is missing. The table has tens of thousands of clones, approximately 83% seen once. Specimen: peripheral blood. Receptors originate from a middle-aged man with COVID-19, enrolled during active disease.

The chain links TRBV6-7 to TRBJ1-1; perhaps TRBD1 as D (5 bases). TRBV6-7 has ORF status, its function being uncertain. The CDR3 has 15 residues. The V end was cut by 2 bases, the J end by 3 bases, with 13 bases between. CDR3 loop: CASSYPQGGYTEAFF. The CDR3 coding sequence is TGTGCCAGCAGTTACCCCCAGGGAGGGTACACTGAAGCTTTCTTT.

The rearrangement uses TRBV27 and TRBJ1-6; D not resolved. The CDR3 runs to 14 residues. The V and J ends lost 2 bases and 11 bases respectively, with 13 bases between them. Germline-derived CDR1 and CDR2 are MNHEY and SMNVEV (reference sequence). As DNA, the CDR3 is TGTGCCAGCAGTTTAAAGCCGTCCGGGGCACCCCTCCACTTT. It specifies CASSLKPSGAPLHF.

The CDR3 DNA is TGTGCCAGCAGTCCAGGGGTCTATAACTATGGCTACACCTTC. Protein sequence: CASSPGVYNYGYTF. The chain employs TRBV6-5 and TRBJ1-2; a weak D match, TRBD1 (6 bases). The germline V gene has CDR1 MNHEY and CDR2 SVGAGI. This CDR3 comprises 14 residues. Trimming cost V 5 bases and J 1 base, with 11 bases left between them.

This clone has just a few counts. The J gene is TRBJ2-1, the V gene TRBV10-3; 9 bases are a match to TRBD2. J gave up 5 bases and V 4 bases, and 3 bases lay outside the gene matches. Germline CDR1 is ENHRY and CDR2 is SYGVKD. The CDR3 spans 14 residues. As DNA, the CDR3 is TGTGCCATCAGTGGCGGGGGGGCAGACAATGAGCAGTTCTTC. Translating gives CAISGGGADNEQFF.

This clone turned up a few times. The J gene is TRBJ1-2, the V gene TRBV3-1 (or the pseudogene TRBV3-2); D remains ambiguous. Trimming pared 0 bases from V and 8 bases from J, leaving 13 bases between. The CDR3 extends over 14 amino acids. Germline CDR1 LGHDT, CDR2 YNNKEL (reference sequence). In nucleotides, the CDR3 is TGTGCCAGCAGCCAAGATCCCGGGGTCGGAGGCTACACCTTC. It encodes CASSQDPGVGGYTF.

The chain links TRBV6-6 to TRBJ2-7; 14 positions agree with TRBD2. V gave up 6 bases and J gave up 4 bases; unmatched junction bases: 2. Germline V gives CDR1 MNHNY, CDR2 SVGAGI (reference sequence). CDR3 size: 14 residues. The CDR3 DNA follows: TGTGCCAGCAGCCGACTAGCGGGGGGGTACGAGCAGTACTTC. It translates to CASSRLAGGYEQYF.

In regard to this clone: Other DNA sequences in this sample translate to the same CDR3. This chain joins TRBV9 and TRBJ1-3; 7 bases fit TRBD1. V was clipped by 4 bases and J by 2 bases; unmatched bases: 9. The CDR3 contains 16 residues. Germline V gene sequence: CDR1 SGDLS, CDR2 YYNGEE. In nucleotides, the CDR3 is TGTGCCAGCAGCCTCGACAGGGAGTCGACTGGAAACACCATATATTTT. Protein sequence: CASSLDRESTGNTIYF.

This clone was seen a few times. This sequence joins TRBV7-3 and TRBJ1-3; D is unresolved. V was pared by 0 bases and J by 1 base, with 7 bases between. This CDR3 spans 15 amino acids. The germline V gene has CDR1 SGHTA and CDR2 FQGTGA. CDR3 in amino acids: CASSLTPESGNTIYF. The CDR3 DNA reads as TGTGCCAGCAGCTTAACGCCGGAGTCTGGAAACACCATATATTTT.

The rearrangement links TRBV24-1 to TRBJ2-3; unclear D gene. From germline, CDR1 is KGHDR and CDR2 SFDVKD. The germline V and J ends were trimmed by 6 bases and 5 bases, with 5 bases remaining between them. The CDR3 totals 11 residues. CDR3 protein: CATSYLDTQYF. The CDR3, as DNA: TGTGCCACCAGTTACTTAGATACGCAGTATTTT.

The chain employs TRBV2 and TRBJ1-6; D is possibly TRBD1 (5 bases). Germline V gene sequence: CDR1 SNHLY, CDR2 FYNNEI. The length of the CDR3 is 13 residues. Trimming removed 2 bases at V and 13 bases at J, with 12 bases between. For the CDR3, the DNA is TGTGCCAGCAGTGAACGGGGGAACGGTCCCCTCCACTTT. Translated, it gives CASSERGNGPLHF.

The V gene is TRBV18, the J gene TRBJ1-5, with unresolved D. Germline values: CDR1 KGHSH, CDR2 LQKENI. The V gene lost 4 bases and the J gene lost 4 bases, with 5 bases spanning the gap. CDR3 length equals 12 residues. In DNA, the CDR3 is TGTGCCAGCTCACTACAGAATCAGCCCCAGCATTTT. Its protein product is CASSLQNQPQHF.

V is TRBV30 and J is TRBJ1-1; the match to TRBD1 covers 7 bases. The V gene end was trimmed by 0 bases and the J gene end by 3 bases; junction bases not matched to a gene: 4. The CDR3 has 14 amino acids. Germline V gene lookup returns CDR1 GTSNPN and CDR2 SVGIG (reference sequence). CDR3 residues: CAWSVKGADTEAFF. CDR3 DNA: TGTGCCTGGAGTGTTAAGGGGGCGGACACTGAAGCTTTCTTT.

This chain connects TRBV11-2 to TRBJ2-1; TRBD2 aligns across 12 bases. There are 19 residues in the CDR3. V shed 6 bases, J shed 2 bases, and the junction held 14 bases outside the gene matches. Germline V CDR1 and CDR2: SGHAT, FQNNGV. The CDR3 DNA follows: TGTGCCAGCAGAAAGGGGGCACTAGCGGGGGGAACCCCCTACAATGAGCAGTTCTTC. It codes for CASRKGALAGGTPYNEQFF.

This chain links TRBV13 with TRBJ1-5; D perhaps matches TRBD1 (6 bases). The CDR3 covers 14 residues. Deletions cut 2 bases from V and 2 bases from J, with 7 bases between. The V gene's germline CDR1 is PRHDT and CDR2 FYEKMQ (reference sequence). The CDR3 sequence is CASSLTGRNQPQHF. In DNA form, the CDR3 reads TGTGCCAGCAGCTTAACAGGGCGCAATCAGCCCCAGCATTTT.

The CDR3 is CASGGHSYEQYF. The CDR3 nucleotides are TGTGCCAGCGGGGGACATTCCTACGAGCAGTACTTC. The chain combines TRBV28 with TRBJ2-7, with a tentative D call TRBD1 (6 bases). The CDR3 runs to 12 residues. Trimming shortened V by 8 bases and J by 1 base, and 9 bases separated the two germline ends. CDR1 and CDR2 (germline): MDHEN, SYDVKM. The full variable domain, with the rest looked up from reference TRBV28 and TRBJ2-7, is DVKVTQSSRYLVKRTGEKVFLECVQDMDHENMFWYRQDPGLGLRLIYFSYDVKMKEKGDIPEGYSVSREKKERFSLILESASTNQTSMYLCASGGHSYEQYFGPGTRLTVT.

The chain is built from TRBV6-5 and TRBJ1-6; 8 bases line up with TRBD1. V shed 4 bases and J 9 bases; nucleotides not matched to a gene: 5. The V gene's germline CDR1 is MNHEY and CDR2 SVGAGI. The CDR3 consists of 14 residues. CDR3 sequence reads: CASSSTGGTSPLHF. CDR3 DNA sequence: TGTGCCAGCAGTTCTACAGGGGGTACTTCACCCCTCCACTTT.

The chain employs TRBV5-1 and TRBJ1-4; D is uncertain. This CDR3 contains 15 residues. V lost 4 bases to trimming and J lost 0 bases, with 10 bases between them. Per germline, CDR1 SGHRS and CDR2 YFSETQ. Here the CDR3 reads CASSLTDSTNEKLFF. The CDR3 bases are TGCGCCAGCAGCCTTACAGATTCAACTAATGAAAAACTGTTTTTT.

The genes are TRBV2 and TRBJ1-1; 7 bases are shared with TRBD1. V lost 1 base and J lost 5; bases outside the gene matches: 7. The V gene's germline CDR1 is SNHLY and CDR2 FYNNEI. The CDR3 consists of 15 residues. This CDR3 is CASSEEAAGGTEAFF. The CDR3 DNA is TGTGCCAGCAGTGAAGAGGCGGCAGGGGGTACTGAAGCTTTCTTT.

This clone was found a few times. The V gene is TRBV2, the J gene TRBJ2-5; D uncertain. V lost 1 base to trimming and J lost 3 bases, with 6 bases between them. Germline CDR1 SNHLY, CDR2 FYNNEI. The CDR3 runs to 13 residues. The CDR3, as DNA: TGTGCCAGCAGTGAAGTATTAAAAGAGACCCAGTACTTC. It translates to CASSEVLKETQYF.

The chain recombines TRBV30 with TRBJ2-1; a weak D match, TRBD1 (5 bases). The CDR3 contains 11 residues. Germline CDR1 is GTSNPN and CDR2 is SVGIG (reference sequence). Trimming left V 2 bases short and J 9 bases short, with 8 bases between. The CDR3 DNA sequence: TGTGCCTGGAGTAGGGGCGGTGAGCAGTTCTTC. This translates into CAWSRGGEQFF. The full variable domain, rest sourced from reference TRBV30 and TRBJ2-1, is SQTIHQWPATLVQPVGSPLSLECTVEGTSNPNLYWYRQAAGRGLQLLFYSVGIGQISSEVPQNLSASRPQDRQFILSSKKLLLSDSGFYLCAWSRGGEQFFGPGTRLTVL.

This clone was detected a few times. This chain links TRBV14 with TRBJ1-6; 7 bases map to TRBD1. Germline lookup yields CDR1 SGHDN and CDR2 FVKESK. The CDR3 sequence is 15 residues long. V gave up 5 bases and J gave up 4 bases; unmatched junction bases: 5. CDR3 in amino acids: CASSGVQGYNSPLHF. For the CDR3, the DNA is TGTGCCAGCAGCGGAGTACAGGGGTATAATTCACCCCTCCACTTT.

V gene TRBV30 combines with J gene TRBJ2-5; 11 bases match TRBD1. CDR1 is GTSNPN, CDR2 SVGIG, per germline (reference sequence). J was trimmed by 4 bases and V by 2 bases; bases with no gene match: 6. The CDR3 contains 15 residues. CDR3 sequence: CAWSRGQGAPETQYF. As DNA, the CDR3 is TGTGCCTGGAGTCGAGGACAGGGGGCCCCAGAGACCCAGTACTTC.

The chain recombines TRBV20-1 with TRBJ2-5, with 7 bases that match TRBD2. The CDR3 runs to 13 residues. The germline V gene encodes CDR1 DFQATT and CDR2 SNEGSKA (reference sequence). The V and J ends lost 3 bases and 3 bases, in that order; junction bases with no gene match: 4. Written as DNA, the CDR3 is TGCAGTGCTAGTCCAGGGAGGGAAGAGACCCAGTACTTC. Translated: CSASPGREETQYF.

The V and J genes are TRBV2 and TRBJ2-3; TRBD2 agrees at 11 bases. Germline trimming cut 7 bases from V and 4 bases from J; bases unmatched to any gene: 4. This CDR3 is built from 14 residues. Germline V gene sequence: CDR1 SNHLY, CDR2 FYNNEI. CDR3 loop: CASNPGLAADTQYF. The CDR3 region has the DNA TGTGCCAGCAACCCGGGACTAGCGGCAGATACGCAGTATTTT.

CDR3: CASSLGQGAQPQHF. CDR3 DNA: TGTGCCAGCAGTCTAGGACAGGGGGCTCAGCCCCAGCATTTT. This chain links TRBV2 with TRBJ1-5; TRBD1 aligns across 11 bases. Germline CDR1 is SNHLY and CDR2 is FYNNEI. This CDR3 comprises 14 residues. V lost 5 bases and J lost 6; bases outside the gene matches: 3. Full variable domain (missing parts from reference TRBV2 and TRBJ1-5): EPEVTQTPSHQVTQMGQEVILRCVPISNHLYFYWYRQILGQKVEFLVSFYNNEISEKSEIFDDQFSVERPDGSNFTLKIRSTKLEDSAMYFCASSLGQGAQPQHFGDGTRLSIL.

This clone was found once. Here the CDR3 reads CASSSGIYEQYF. The CDR3 DNA reads as TGTGCCAGCAGTTCAGGGATCTACGAGCAGTACTTC. The chain joins TRBV12-3 or TRBV12-4 to TRBJ2-7, with a weak D call TRBD1 (5 bases). The CDR3 covers 12 residues. Trimming left V 4 bases short and J 3 bases short, with 7 bases between.